This T cell receptor beta chain was recovered during a study of response to subunit inactivated influenza vaccine. In germline, CDR1 is MDHEN, CDR2 SYDVKM. V was shortened by 2 bases and J by 0 bases, with 11 bases between the two germline ends. The CDR3 runs 16 residues. TCRdb redid the calling of the RT-PCR reads with MiXCR, one entry per CDR3 protein. This sample has about 650,000 distinct CDR3 sequences, with around a sixth found just once. The chain has TRBV28 and TRBJ1-5; D is ambiguous. The TCR was taken from a man aged 45 to 65 who received an inactivated influenza vaccine. Source: PBMCs from blood, taken 11 to 12 days after vaccination. The CDR3 is CASSLVPGYSNQPQHF. CDR3 bases: TGTGCCAGCAGTTTAGTACCTGGATATAGCAATCAGCCCCAGCATTTT.